This TCR beta chain was sequenced during a study of blood T cell repertoires in COVID-19. Some clones are missing from TCRdb's copy, which holds only in-frame ones; the method was immunoSEQ multiplex PCR. The table includes about 65,000 clones, roughly 80% detected once. Trimming left V 5 bases short and J 5 bases short, with 13 bases between. The germline CDR1 and CDR2 sequences are SEHNR and FQNEAQ (reference sequence). The CDR3 totals 13 residues. The source of this sequence is a human donor in a cohort sampled during active COVID-19. The chain is built from TRBV7-9 and TRBJ2-7; tentatively, D is TRBD2 (5 bases). Sequencing was carried out using peripheral blood. The CDR3 sequence: CASSPSGLDEQYF. The CDR3 DNA reads as TGTGCCAGCAGCCCAAGCGGACTCGACGAGCAGTACTTC.